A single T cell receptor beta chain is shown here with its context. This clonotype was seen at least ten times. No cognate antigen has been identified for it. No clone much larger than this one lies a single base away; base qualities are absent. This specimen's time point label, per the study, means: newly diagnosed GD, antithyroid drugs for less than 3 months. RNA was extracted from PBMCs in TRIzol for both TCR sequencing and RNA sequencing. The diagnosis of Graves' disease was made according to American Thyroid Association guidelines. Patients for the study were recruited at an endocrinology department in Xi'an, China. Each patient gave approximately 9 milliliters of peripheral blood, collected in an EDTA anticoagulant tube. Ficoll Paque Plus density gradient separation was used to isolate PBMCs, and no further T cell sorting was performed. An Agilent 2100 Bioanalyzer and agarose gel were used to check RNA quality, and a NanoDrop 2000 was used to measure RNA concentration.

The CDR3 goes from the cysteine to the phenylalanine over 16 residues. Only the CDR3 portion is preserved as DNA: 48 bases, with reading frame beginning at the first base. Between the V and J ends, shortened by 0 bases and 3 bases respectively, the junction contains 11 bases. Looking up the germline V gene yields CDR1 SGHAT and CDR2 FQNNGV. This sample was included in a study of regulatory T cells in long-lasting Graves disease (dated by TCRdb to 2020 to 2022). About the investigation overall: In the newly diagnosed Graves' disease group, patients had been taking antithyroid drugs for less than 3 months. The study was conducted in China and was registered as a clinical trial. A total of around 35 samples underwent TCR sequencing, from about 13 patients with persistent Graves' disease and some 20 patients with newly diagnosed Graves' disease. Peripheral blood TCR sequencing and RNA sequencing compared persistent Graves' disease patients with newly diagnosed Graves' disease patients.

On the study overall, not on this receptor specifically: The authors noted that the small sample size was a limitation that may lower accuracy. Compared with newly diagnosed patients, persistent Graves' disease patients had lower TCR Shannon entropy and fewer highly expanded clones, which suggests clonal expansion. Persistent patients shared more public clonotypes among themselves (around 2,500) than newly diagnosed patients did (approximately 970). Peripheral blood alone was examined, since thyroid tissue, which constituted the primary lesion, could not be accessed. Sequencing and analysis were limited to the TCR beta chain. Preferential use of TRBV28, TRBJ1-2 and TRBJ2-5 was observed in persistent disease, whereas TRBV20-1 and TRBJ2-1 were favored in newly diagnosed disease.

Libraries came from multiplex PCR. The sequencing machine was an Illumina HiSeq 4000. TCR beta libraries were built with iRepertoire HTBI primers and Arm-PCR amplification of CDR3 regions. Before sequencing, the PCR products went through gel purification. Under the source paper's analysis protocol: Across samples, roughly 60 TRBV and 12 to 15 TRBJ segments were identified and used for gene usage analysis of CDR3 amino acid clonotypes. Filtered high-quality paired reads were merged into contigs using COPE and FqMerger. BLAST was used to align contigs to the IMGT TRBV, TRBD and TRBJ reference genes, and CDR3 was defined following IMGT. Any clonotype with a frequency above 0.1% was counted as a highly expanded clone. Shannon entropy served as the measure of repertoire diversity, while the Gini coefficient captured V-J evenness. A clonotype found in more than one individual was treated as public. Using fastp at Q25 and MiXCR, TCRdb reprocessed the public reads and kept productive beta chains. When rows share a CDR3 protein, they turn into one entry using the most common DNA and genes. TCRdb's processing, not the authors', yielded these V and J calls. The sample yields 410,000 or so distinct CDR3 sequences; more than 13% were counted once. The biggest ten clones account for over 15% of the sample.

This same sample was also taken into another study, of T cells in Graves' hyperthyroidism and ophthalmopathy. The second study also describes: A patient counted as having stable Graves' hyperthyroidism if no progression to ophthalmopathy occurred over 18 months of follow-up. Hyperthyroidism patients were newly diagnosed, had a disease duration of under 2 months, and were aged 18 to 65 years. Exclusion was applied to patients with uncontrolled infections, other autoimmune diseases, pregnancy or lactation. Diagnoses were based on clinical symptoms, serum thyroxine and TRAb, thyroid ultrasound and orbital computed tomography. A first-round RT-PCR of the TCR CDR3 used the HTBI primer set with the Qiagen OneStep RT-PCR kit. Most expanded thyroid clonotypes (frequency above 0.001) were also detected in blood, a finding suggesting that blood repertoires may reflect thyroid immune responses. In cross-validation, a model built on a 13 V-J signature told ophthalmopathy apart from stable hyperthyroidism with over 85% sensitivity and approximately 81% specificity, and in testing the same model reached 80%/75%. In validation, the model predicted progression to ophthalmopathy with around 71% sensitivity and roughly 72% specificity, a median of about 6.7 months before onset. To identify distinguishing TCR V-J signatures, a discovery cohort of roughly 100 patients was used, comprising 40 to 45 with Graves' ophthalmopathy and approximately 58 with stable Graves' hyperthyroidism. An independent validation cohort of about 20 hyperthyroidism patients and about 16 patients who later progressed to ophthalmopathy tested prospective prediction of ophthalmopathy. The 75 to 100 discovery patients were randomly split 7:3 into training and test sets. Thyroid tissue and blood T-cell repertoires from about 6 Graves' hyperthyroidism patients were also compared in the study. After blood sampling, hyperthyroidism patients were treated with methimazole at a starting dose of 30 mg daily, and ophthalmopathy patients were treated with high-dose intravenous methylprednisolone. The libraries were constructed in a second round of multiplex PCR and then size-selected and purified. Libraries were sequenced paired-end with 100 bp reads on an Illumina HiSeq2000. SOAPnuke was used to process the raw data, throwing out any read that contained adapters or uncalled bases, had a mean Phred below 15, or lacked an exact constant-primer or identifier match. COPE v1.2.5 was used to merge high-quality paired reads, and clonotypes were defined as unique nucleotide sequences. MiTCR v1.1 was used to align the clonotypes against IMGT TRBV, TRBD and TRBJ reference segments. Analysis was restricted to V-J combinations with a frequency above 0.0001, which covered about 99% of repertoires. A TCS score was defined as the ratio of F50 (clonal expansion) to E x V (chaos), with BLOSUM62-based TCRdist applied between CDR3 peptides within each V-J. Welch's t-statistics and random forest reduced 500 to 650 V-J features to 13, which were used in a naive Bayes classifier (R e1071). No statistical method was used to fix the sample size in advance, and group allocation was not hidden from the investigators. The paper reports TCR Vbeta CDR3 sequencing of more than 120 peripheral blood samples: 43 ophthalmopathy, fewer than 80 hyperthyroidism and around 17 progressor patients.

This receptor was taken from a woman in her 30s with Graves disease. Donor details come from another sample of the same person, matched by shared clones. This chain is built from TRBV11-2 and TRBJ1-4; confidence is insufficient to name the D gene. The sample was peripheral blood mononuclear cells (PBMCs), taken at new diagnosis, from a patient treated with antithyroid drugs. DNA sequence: TGTGCCAGCAGCTTAGACTGGGCGATGGCTAATGAAAAACTGTTTTTT. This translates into CASSLDWAMANEKLFF.